This entry is about one T cell receptor (beta chain). Its antigen is currently not known. It has no much larger one-base neighbor in the sample; base qualities were not kept. The data originate from a study of shared clonotypes between healthy human individuals (dated by TCRdb to 2020 to 2022). Looking at the study overall: A few men and a couple of women, aged 18 to 49 years, made up the cohort. Different laboratories and diverse techniques were used to prepare libraries and sequence TCR repertoires, to increase sequencing depth and limit assay-specific biases. Per donor, three plates each were used for CD4 naive and CD4 memory, two for CD8 naive, and one for CD8 memory. Between about 0.85 and 9.5 billion PBMCs per donor were obtained by leukapheresis. To estimate repertoire size and how much clonotypes are shared between individuals, the study performed deep sequencing of blood TCR repertoires from a few healthy adults.

The paper's findings and limits, for the study overall: Pairwise subsampling indicated that sequencing depth was expected to affect the degree of clonotype sharing among donors. Naive subsets generally had larger estimated clonotype richness than memory subsets. Compared with non-shared clonotypes, the clonotypes found in all four sorted-subset donors had higher generation probabilities. Sampling was restricted to blood, and TCR repertoires in tissues likely differ from the TCR repertoires found in blood. Across a few donors, approximately 4.6% of naive CD4, 3% to 3.5% of naive CD8, roughly 2.2% of memory CD4, and roughly 0.41% of memory CD8 clonotypes were shared. Because the study included only a small number of donors, the genetic and exposure-history diversity represented was limited. Incomplete sequencing was indicated by rarefaction of sorted-subset datasets, despite the large sequencing depth.

The donors were healthy, HIV-negative adults who had no recently reported acute infections or vaccinations. Every donor was a Caucasian adult residing in Nashville, Tennessee, USA. CD4+ T cells were enriched by magnetic negative selection, after which naive cells were positively selected on CD45RA and the negative fraction was taken as the memory subset. After blood collection by leukapheresis, PBMCs were isolated using Ficoll-Histopaque density gradient centrifugation and then cryopreserved in the vapor phase of liquid nitrogen. Purity and quantity of every magnetically sorted T cell population were checked by analytical flow cytometry. Genomic DNA was isolated from each sorted fraction and quantified by UV absorbance on a Nanodrop 2000c. Using the deep immunoSEQ assay, multiplex PCR amplified TCR CDR3 regions from genomic DNA. Extracted genomic DNA from each cell subset was spread evenly across all wells of several immunoSEQ 96-well plates, with each plate serving as a replicate. Each replicate PCR for sorted subsets received around 200 ng genomic DNA, equal to about 30,000 T cell genomes. Purified libraries were quantified with a Qubit 3.0 fluorometer, sized on a Bioanalyzer 2100, and re-quantified with the KAPA Library Quantification kit. A separate single-read 150-cycle Illumina NextSeq 550 flow cell was used to sequence each immunoSEQ 96-well plate. In the paper's pipeline: Because the immunoSEQ output included only junctional sequences and no quality scores, the filtering could not be the same as the filtering used for full-length reads. To assign V/J genes and CDR3, sequences were annotated using PyIR, a Python wrapper for IgBLAST v1.9, with IMGT germline references. Any read was removed if the V/J assignment was weak (E-value above 1e-6), the CDR3 was missing, or the read contained stop codons, out-of-frame junctions, or ambiguous translated residues. V3J clonotypes were defined as sequences sharing the same inferred V gene, J gene, and CDR3 amino acid sequence. To compute the percentage overlap between repertoires, the number of shared unique clonotypes was divided by the size of the smaller repertoire. Repertoire richness was assessed with RTK rarefaction, the Chao1 estimator, and Recon v2.1 estimates of unobserved clonotypes. Generation probabilities for all TCRbeta clonotypes obtained by the gDNA method from a handful of donors were computed using OLGA. Drawn from immuneACCESS, this table holds only the in-frame rearrangements with V and J called that TCRdb kept. Clones are partly lost; checked studies trace under half to an unresolved V gene and leave the rest unexplained. V, J and clone size were drawn from that table, and D and trimming were deduced from the DNA. The sample contains about 2.3 million clones, roughly 90% of them found a single time. The ten largest clones represent 0.37% of the sample.

Based on the germline V gene (reference sequence), the CDR1 and CDR2 sequences are LNHDA and SQIVND. Germline trimming: 4 bases from V, 1 base from J; junction bases outside gene matches: 6. Inclusive of the bounding cysteine and phenylalanine, the CDR3 is 15 residues long. The retained sequence is limited to the CDR3, 45 bases, with the frame set at the first base. The sequenced sample was naive CD4+ T cells from PBMCs. The sample's cell subset or site label, in plain terms: CD45RA+ positively selected. The chain is made from TRBV19 and TRBJ1-1; TRBD1 aligns with 7 central bases. This receptor was obtained from a young man in good health. Some clones in this sample may be carry-over from other donors' samples. The nucleotide sequence is TGTGCCAGTAGTACCGAGGACAGGTCGAACACTGAAGCTTTCTTT. It specifies CASSTEDRSNTEAFF. Beyond the CDR3, the reference TRBV19 and TRBJ1-1 genes provide the residues; the full variable domain reads: DGGITQSPKYLFRKEGQNVTLSCEQNLNHDAMYWYRQDPGQGLRLIYYSQIVNDFQKGDIAEGYSVSREKKESFPLTVTSAQKNPTAFYLCASSTEDRSNTEAFFGQGTRLTVV.